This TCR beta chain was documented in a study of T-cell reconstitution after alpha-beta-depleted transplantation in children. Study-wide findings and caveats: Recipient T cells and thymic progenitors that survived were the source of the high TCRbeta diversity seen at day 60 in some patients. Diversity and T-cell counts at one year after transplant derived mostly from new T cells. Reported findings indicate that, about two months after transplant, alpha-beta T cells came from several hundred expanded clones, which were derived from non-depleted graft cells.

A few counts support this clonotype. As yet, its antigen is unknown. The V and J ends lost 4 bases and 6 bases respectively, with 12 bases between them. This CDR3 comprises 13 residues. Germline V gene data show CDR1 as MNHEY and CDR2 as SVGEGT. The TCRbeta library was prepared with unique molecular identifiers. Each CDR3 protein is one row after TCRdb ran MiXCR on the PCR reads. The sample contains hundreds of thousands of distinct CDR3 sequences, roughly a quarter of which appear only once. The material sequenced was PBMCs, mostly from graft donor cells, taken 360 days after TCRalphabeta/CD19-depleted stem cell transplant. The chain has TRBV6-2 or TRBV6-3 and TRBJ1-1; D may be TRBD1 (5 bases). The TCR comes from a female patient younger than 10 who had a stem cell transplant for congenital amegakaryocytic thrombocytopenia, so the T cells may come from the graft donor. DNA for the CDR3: TGTGCCAGCAGTTTTATTCAGGGAGCTGAAGCTTTCTTT. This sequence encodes CASSFIQGAEAFF.